This T cell receptor (beta chain) appears in the sequencing data of a study of T cells in tuberculosis. Turning to the study itself: CD1B tetramers identified T cells specific for mycobacterial lipid GMM.

CDR3 size: 12 residues. The V and J ends lost 3 bases and 8 bases, in that order; junction bases with no gene match: 3. Germline V CDR1 and CDR2: SQVTM, ANQGSEA. Measured with immunoSEQ multiplex PCR; TCRdb has only the in-frame clones, and not every one. The sample includes over 30,000 clones, approximately 96% seen only once; the top ten take roughly 6.2%. General study results and limits: GMM-specific TCRs were nearer to active tuberculosis alpha repertoires, suggesting expansion. Active tuberculosis cases were adults; controls were adolescents.

This clone was counted once. Its antigen is undetermined. This TCR was sampled from a donor aged 10-29 years with latent tuberculosis or without tuberculosis infection. This chain connects TRBV29-1 to TRBJ2-3, with 9 nucleotides matching TRBD2. The sequenced sample consisted of PBMCs. The CDR3 DNA reads as TGCAGCGTTGATATAGCGGGAGTTACGCAGTATTTT. It is translated as CSVDIAGVTQYF.